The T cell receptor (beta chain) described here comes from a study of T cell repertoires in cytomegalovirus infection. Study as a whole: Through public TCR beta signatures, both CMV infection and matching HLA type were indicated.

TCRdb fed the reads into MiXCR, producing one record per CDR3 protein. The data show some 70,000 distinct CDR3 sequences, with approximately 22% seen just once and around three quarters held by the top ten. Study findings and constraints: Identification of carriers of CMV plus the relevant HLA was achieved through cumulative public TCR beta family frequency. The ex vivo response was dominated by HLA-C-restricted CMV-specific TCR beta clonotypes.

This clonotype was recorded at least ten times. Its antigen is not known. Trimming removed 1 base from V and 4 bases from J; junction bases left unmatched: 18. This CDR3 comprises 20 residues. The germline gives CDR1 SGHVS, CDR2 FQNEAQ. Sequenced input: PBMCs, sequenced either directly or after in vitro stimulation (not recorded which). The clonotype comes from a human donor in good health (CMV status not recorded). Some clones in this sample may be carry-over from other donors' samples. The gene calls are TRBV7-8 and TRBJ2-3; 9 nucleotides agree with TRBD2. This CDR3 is CASSLGSVLAGRMMADTQYF. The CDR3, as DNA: TGTGCCAGCAGCTTAGGGTCGGTCCTAGCGGGACGGATGATGGCAGATACGCAGTATTTT.